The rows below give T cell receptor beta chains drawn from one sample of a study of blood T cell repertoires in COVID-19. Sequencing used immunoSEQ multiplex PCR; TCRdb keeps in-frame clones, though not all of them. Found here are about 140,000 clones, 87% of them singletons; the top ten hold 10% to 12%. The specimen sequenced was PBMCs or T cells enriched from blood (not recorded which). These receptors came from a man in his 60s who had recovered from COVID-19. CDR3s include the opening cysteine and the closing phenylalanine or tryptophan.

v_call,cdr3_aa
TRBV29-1,CSVASGQETQYF
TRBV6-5,CASRDDTGREQKLFF
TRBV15,CATSMATDTQYF
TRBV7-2,CASSLGQHYEQYF
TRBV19,CASSKSSRGETQYF
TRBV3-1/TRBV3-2,CASSQDSEGQPQHF
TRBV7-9,CASSLGGRLAASNEQFF
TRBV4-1,CASSQEPGRDTEAFF
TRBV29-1,CSVVGPGGPDSGANVLTF
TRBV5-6,CASSLWVAGNTGELFF
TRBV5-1,CASQVQGASEQYF
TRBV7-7,CASSLARYREKFQPQHF
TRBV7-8,CASSSPTTYNSPLHF
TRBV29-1,CSVNRDVYGYTF
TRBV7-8,CASSLAVASGGYNEQFF
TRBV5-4,CASSLSGVGTGELFF
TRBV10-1,CASSGGTSWEQFF
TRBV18,CASSPSGFMPQHF
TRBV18,CASSPAAGVTDTQYF
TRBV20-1,CSASSDTERANNEQFF
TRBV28,CASSLQGGDYEQYF
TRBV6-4,CAGLRDREQETQYF
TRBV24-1,CATSENLSEQFF
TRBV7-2,CASSPGYQETQYF
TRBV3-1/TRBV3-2,CASSQGVPGVEQYF
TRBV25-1,CASSERAGVGEQYF
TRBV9,CASSSEGQTNEQFF
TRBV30,CAWRAAGRDAEPQHF
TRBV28,CASSLSDRAYSYEQYF
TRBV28,CASHPGTYMWHGYTF
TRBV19,CASSISDRGSEKLFF